This TCR beta chain came from a study of cytomegalovirus exposure and HLA in healthy donors. The donors were healthy bone marrow donors. Findings and caveats of the study: Some TCR beta chains (approximately 180 of them) were listed as cytomegalovirus-associated.

In germline, CDR1 is KGHSH, CDR2 LQKENI. Trimming shortened V by 6 bases and J by 3 bases, and 9 bases separated the two germline ends. CDR3 length: 13 residues. Use of 60 Vbeta and 13 Jbeta primers characterized the PCR. TCRdb's copy holds only in-frame clones and misses some; the assay was immunoSEQ multiplex PCR. The sample shows more than 85,000 clones, roughly four fifths of them seen only once. This clone was recorded only once. Its antigen remains unidentified. This sample includes further DNA sequences coding for the same CDR3. The chain joins TRBV18 to TRBJ2-1, with D unclear. The sample comprised PBMCs. The receptor comes from a male donor in good health and CMV-seropositive. The CDR3 region has the DNA TGTGCCAGCTCTCCTTCCCTCTACAATGAGCAGTTCTTC. Encoded protein: CASSPSLYNEQFF.